This T cell receptor (beta chain) was identified during a study of blood T cells in healthy people across ages. This clonotype has just one count. They isolated at least 7 million PBMCs from each sample. The second PCR ran about 6 to 11 cycles with a sample-barcoded 5' primer and J-beta primers. MiXCR, applied by TCRdb to the 5' RACE reads, yields one record per CDR3 protein. This repertoire shows 650,000 to 800,000 distinct CDR3 sequences, more than 40% found once; its top ten account for under 20%. This TCR was sampled from a man between 60 and 75 years old in good health. Sequences were obtained from blood.

The CDR3 region is CATKKAGGDTDTQYF. CDR3 nucleotide sequence: TGTGCCACCAAGAAGGCAGGGGGGGACACAGATACGCAGTATTTT. The gene calls are TRBV24-1 and TRBJ2-3; D could derive from TRBD1 or TRBD2 (7 bases each). In germline, CDR1 is KGHDR, CDR2 SFDVKD. V was pared by 8 bases and J by 2 bases, with 16 bases between. The CDR3 is 15 residues long.